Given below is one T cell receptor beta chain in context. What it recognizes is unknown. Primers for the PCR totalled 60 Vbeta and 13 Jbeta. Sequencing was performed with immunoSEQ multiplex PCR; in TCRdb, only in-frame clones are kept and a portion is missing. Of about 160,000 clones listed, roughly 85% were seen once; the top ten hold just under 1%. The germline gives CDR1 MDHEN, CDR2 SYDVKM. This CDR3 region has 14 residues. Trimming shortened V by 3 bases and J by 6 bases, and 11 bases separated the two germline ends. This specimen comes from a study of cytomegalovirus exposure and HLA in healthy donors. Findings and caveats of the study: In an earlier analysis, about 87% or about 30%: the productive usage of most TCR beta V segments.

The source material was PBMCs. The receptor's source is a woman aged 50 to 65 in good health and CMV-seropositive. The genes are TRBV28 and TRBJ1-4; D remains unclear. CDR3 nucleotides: TGTGCCAGCAGTTTCCCCGGGTCCCATGAAAAACTGTTTTTT. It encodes CASSFPGSHEKLFF.